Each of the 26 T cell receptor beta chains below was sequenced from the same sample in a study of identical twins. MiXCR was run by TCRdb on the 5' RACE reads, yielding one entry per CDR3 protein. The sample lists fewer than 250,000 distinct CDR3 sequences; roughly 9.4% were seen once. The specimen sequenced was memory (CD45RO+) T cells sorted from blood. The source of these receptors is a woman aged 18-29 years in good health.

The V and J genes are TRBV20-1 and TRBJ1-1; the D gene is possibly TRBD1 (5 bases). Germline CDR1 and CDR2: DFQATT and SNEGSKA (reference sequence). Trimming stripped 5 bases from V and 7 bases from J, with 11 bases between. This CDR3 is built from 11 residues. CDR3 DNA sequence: TGCAGTGCTCCAGGGTTTCGTGAAGCTTTCTTT. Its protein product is CSAPGFREAFF.

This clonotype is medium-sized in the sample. CDR3 in amino acids: CSAPSRLAGQETQYF. Here the CDR3 DNA reads TGCAGTGCCCCGTCTCGACTAGCGGGACAAGAGACCCAGTACTTC. J is TRBJ2-5 and V is TRBV20-1, with TRBD2 matching over 11 bases. V shed 6 bases and J 2 bases; nucleotides not matched to a gene: 8. Germline values: CDR1 DFQATT, CDR2 SNEGSKA (reference sequence). The CDR3 length is 15 residues.

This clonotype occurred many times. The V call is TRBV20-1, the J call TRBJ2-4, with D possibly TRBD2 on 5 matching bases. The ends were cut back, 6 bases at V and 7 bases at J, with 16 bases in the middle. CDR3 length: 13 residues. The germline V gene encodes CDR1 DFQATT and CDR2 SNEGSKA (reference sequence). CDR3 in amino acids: CSAPVRVGNIQYF. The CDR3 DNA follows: TGCAGTGCCCCCGTGAGGGTAGGGAACATTCAGTACTTC.

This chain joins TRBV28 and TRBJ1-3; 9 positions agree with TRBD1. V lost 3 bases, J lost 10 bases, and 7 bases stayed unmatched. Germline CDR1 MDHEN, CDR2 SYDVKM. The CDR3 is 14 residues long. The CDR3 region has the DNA TGTGCCAGCAGTTTGGGGACAGGGAGGGAGACCATATATTTT. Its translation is CASSLGTGRETIYF.

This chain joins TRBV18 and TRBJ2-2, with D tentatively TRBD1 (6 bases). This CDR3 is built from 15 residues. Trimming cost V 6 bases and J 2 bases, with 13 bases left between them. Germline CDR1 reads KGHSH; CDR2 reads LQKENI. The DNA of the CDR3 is TGTGCCAGCTCGCGATGGACAGAAAACACCGGGGAGCTGTTTTTT. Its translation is CASSRWTENTGELFF.

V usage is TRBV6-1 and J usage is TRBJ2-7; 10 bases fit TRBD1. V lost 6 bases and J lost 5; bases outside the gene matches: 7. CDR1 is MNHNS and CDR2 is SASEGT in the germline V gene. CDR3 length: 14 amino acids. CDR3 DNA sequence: TGTGCCAGCAGACCGGGACAGGGGATCCACGAGCAGTACTTC. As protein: CASRPGQGIHEQYF.

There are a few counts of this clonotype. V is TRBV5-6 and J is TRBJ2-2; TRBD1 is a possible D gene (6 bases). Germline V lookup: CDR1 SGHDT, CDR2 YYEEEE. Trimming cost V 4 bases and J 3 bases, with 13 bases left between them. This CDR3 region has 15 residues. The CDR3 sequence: CASSIPGTHTGELFF. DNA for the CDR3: TGTGCCAGCAGCATCCCCGGGACACACACCGGGGAGCTGTTTTTT. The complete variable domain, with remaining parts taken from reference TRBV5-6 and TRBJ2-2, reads DAGVTQSPTHLIKTRGQQVTLRCSPKSGHDTVSWYQQALGQGPQFIFQYYEEEERQRGNFPDRFSGHQFPNYSSELNVNALLLGDSALYLCASSIPGTHTGELFFGEGSRLTVL.

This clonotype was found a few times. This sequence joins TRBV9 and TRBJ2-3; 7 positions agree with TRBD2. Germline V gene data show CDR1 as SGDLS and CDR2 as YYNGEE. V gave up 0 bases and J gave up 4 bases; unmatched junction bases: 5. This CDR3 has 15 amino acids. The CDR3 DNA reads TGTGCCAGCAGCGTAGCTGCGGGAGCTGCAGATACGCAGTATTTT. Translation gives CASSVAAGAADTQYF. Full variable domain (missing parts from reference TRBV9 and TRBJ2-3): DSGVTQTPKHLITATGQRVTLRCSPRSGDLSVYWYQQSLDQGLQFLIQYYNGEERAKGNILERFSAQQFPDLHSELNLSSLELGDSALYFCASSVAAGAADTQYFGPGTRLTVL.

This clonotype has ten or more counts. CDR3 bases: TGCAGTGCTAGAGAGGATGACAGGGGGACTCAAGAGACCCAGTACTTC. The encoded protein is CSAREDDRGTQETQYF. V gene TRBV20-1 combines with J gene TRBJ2-5; 9 nucleotides agree with TRBD1. The germline V gene encodes CDR1 DFQATT and CDR2 SNEGSKA (reference sequence). This CDR3 has 16 amino acids. The junction had 7 bases not matched to a gene; V was cut back by 0 bases and J by 2 bases.

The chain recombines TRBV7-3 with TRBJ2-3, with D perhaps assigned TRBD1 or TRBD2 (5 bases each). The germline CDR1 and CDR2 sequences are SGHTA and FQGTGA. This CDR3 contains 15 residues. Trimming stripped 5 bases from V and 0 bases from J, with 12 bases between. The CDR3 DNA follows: TGTGCCAGCAGCCCTATGAGGGGTAGCACAGATACGCAGTATTTT. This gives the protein CASSPMRGSTDTQYF.

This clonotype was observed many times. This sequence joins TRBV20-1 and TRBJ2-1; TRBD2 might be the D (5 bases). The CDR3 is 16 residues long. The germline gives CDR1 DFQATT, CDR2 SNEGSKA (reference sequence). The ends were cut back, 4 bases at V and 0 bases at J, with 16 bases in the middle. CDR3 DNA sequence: TGCAGTGCTACGCCCGGCGGGCCGAGCTCCTACAATGAGCAGTTCTTC. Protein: CSATPGGPSSYNEQFF.

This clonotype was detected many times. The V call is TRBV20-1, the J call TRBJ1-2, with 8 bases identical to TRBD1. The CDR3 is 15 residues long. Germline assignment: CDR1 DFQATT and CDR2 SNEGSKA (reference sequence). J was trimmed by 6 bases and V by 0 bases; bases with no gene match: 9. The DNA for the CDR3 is TGCAGTGCTAGAGAACCGACAGGGGATAGACATGGCTACACCTTC. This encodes CSAREPTGDRHGYTF.

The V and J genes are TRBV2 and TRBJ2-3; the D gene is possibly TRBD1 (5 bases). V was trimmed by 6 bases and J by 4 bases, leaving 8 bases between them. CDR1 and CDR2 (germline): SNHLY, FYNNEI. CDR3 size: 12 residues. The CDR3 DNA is TGTGCCAGCAGGGACATCCCAGATACGCAGTATTTT. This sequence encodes CASRDIPDTQYF.

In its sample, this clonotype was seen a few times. The CDR3 loop is CSAGGDSLQETQYF. In DNA, the CDR3 is TGCAGTGCTGGGGGGGACAGTCTCCAAGAGACCCAGTACTTC. This chain links TRBV20-1 with TRBJ2-5; either TRBD1 or TRBD2 may fit D (7 bases each). The CDR3 sequence is 14 residues long. Germline-derived CDR1 and CDR2 are DFQATT and SNEGSKA (reference sequence). V was clipped by 5 bases and J by 1 base, with 14 bases between them.

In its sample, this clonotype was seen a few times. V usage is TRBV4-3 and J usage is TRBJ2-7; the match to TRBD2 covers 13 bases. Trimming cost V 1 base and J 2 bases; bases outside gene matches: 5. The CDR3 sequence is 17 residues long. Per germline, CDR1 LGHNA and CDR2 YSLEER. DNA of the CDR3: TGCGCCAGCAGCCAAGCACGGACTAGCGGGGGTGCCTACGAGCAGTACTTC. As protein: CASSQARTSGGAYEQYF.

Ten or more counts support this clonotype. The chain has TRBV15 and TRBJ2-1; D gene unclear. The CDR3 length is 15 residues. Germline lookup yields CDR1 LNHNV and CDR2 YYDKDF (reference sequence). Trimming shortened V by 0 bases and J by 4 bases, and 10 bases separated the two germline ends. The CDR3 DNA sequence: TGTGCCACCAGCAGAGACCCCGGTCCTTACAATGAGCAGTTCTTC. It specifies CATSRDPGPYNEQFF.

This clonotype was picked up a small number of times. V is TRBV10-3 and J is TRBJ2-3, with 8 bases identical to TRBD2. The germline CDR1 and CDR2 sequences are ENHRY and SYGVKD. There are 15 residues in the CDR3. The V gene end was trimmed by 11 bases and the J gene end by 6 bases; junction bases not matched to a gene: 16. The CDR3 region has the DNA TGTGCCTCCCAGGGTCCGGCTAGCGGGCCCGATACGCAGTATTTT. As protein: CASQGPASGPDTQYF.

CDR3 amino acids: CASSLAGTLLYEQYF. The CDR3 DNA sequence: TGCGCCAGCAGCTTGGCCGGGACACTACTTTACGAGCAGTACTTC. The V call is TRBV5-1, the J call TRBJ2-7; perhaps TRBD1 as D (6 bases). The CDR3 is 15 residues long. CDR1 SGHRS and CDR2 YFSETQ come from the germline V gene. The V gene lost 0 bases and the J gene lost 4 bases, with 14 bases spanning the gap. The variable domain in full, with the rest retrieved from reference TRBV5-1 and TRBJ2-7, is KAGVTQTPRYLIKTRGQQVTLSCSPISGHRSVSWYQQTPGQGLQFLFEYFSETQRNKGNFPGRFSGRQFSNSRSEMNVSTLELGDSALYLCASSLAGTLLYEQYFGPGTRLTVT.

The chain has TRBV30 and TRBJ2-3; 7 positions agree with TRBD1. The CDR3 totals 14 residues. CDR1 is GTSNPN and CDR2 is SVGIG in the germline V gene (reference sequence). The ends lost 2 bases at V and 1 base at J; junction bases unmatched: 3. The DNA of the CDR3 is TGTGCCTGGAGTTTCACAGGGGGCACAGATACGCAGTATTTT. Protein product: CAWSFTGGTDTQYF. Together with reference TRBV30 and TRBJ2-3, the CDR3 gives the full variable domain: SQTIHQWPATLVQPVGSPLSLECTVEGTSNPNLYWYRQAAGRGLQLLFYSVGIGQISSEVPQNLSASRPQDRQFILSSKKLLLSDSGFYLCAWSFTGGTDTQYFGPGTRLTVL.

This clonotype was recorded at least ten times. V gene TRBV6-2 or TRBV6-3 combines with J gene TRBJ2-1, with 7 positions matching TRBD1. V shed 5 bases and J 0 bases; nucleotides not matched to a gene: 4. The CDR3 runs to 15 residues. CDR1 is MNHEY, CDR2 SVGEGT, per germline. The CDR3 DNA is TGTGCCAGCAGTCACAGGGGAAGCTCCTACAATGAGCAGTTCTTC. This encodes CASSHRGSSYNEQFF.

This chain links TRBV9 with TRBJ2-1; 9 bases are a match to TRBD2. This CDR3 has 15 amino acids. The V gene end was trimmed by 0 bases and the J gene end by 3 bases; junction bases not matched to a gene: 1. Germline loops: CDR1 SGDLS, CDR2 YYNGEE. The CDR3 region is CASSVDSGSYNEQFF. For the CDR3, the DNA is TGTGCCAGCAGCGTAGATAGCGGGAGCTACAATGAGCAGTTCTTC. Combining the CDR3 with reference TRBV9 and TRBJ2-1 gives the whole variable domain DSGVTQTPKHLITATGQRVTLRCSPRSGDLSVYWYQQSLDQGLQFLIQYYNGEERAKGNILERFSAQQFPDLHSELNLSSLELGDSALYFCASSVDSGSYNEQFFGPGTRLTVL.

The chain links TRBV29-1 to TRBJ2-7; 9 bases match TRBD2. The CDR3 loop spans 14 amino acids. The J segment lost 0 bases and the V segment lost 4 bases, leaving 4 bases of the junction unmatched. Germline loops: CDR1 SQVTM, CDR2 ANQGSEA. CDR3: CSVGTSASSYEQYF. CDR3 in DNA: TGCAGCGTTGGGACTAGCGCGAGCTCCTACGAGCAGTACTTC.

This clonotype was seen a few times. This chain's CDR3 is CASSLRDRGSGGTEAFF. As DNA, the CDR3 is TGCGCCAGCAGCTTGCGGGACAGGGGGTCGGGGGGCACTGAAGCTTTCTTT. The chain links TRBV5-1 to TRBJ1-1; TRBD1 agrees at 11 bases. The CDR3 sequence is 17 residues long. CDR1 and CDR2 from the germline V gene are SGHRS and YFSETQ. The J segment lost 4 bases and the V segment lost 1 base, leaving 9 bases of the junction unmatched. Together with reference TRBV5-1 and TRBJ1-1, the CDR3 gives the full variable domain: KAGVTQTPRYLIKTRGQQVTLSCSPISGHRSVSWYQQTPGQGLQFLFEYFSETQRNKGNFPGRFSGRQFSNSRSEMNVSTLELGDSALYLCASSLRDRGSGGTEAFFGQGTRLTVV.

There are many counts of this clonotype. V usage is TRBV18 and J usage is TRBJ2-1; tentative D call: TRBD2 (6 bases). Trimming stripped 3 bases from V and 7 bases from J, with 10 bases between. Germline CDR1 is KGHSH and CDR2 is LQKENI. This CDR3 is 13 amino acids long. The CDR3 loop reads CASSPMEGNEQFF. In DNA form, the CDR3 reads TGTGCCAGCTCACCGATGGAGGGGAATGAGCAGTTCTTC.

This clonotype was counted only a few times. CDR3 nucleotides: TGTGCCAGCAATTCCCCGGGCCAGGGGAACCCAGATACGCAGTATTTT. Residues: CASNSPGQGNPDTQYF. V is TRBV12-3 or TRBV12-4 and J is TRBJ2-3; D perhaps matches TRBD1 (6 bases). The length of the CDR3 is 16 residues. Trimming left V 7 bases short and J 4 bases short, with 21 bases between.

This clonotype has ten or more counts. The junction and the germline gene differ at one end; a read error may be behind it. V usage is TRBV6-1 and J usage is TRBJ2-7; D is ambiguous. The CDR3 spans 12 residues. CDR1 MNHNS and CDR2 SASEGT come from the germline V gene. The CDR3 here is CASSGSSYEQYF. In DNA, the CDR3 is TGTGCCAGTAGTGGAAGCTCCTACGAGCAGTACTTC.